These 25 T cell receptor beta chains share one sample of origin, sequenced in a study of blood T cells in healthy people across ages. The second PCR ran about 6 to 12 cycles with a sample-barcoded 5' primer and J-beta primers. MiXCR, run by TCRdb on the 5' RACE reads, gives a single entry per CDR3 protein. Seen here are roughly 1,100,000 distinct CDR3 sequences, roughly a quarter observed once, and the top ten hold around 0.7%. This same sample was also part of a study on T cells of mothers and their children.

Sample: blood. Receptor source: a girl aged 2 to 10 in good health.

The J gene is TRBJ2-7, the V gene TRBV6-2 or TRBV6-3; perhaps TRBD2 as D (6 bases). V was clipped by 5 bases and J by 2 bases, with 13 bases between them. This CDR3 has 14 residues. Germline CDR1 reads MNHEY; CDR2 reads SVGEGT. In DNA form, the CDR3 reads TGTGCCAGCAGTGCCGGGACTTCTGCCTACGAGCAGTACTTC. Translated: CASSAGTSAYEQYF.

This clonotype has more than one count but fewer than ten. This chain links TRBV12-3 or TRBV12-4 with TRBJ1-1; 7 nucleotides match TRBD1. Trimming cost V 5 bases and J 0 bases; bases outside gene matches: 9. CDR3 length: 16 residues. The chain's CDR3 is CASSPDRSILNTEAFF. The CDR3 bases are TGTGCCAGCAGTCCGGACAGGTCCATTTTGAACACTGAAGCTTTCTTT.

The chain uses TRBV7-2 and TRBJ2-1; the match to TRBD2 covers 12 bases. Germline V gene data show CDR1 as SGHTA and CDR2 as FQGNSA. The CDR3 runs to 16 residues. V was clipped by 5 bases and J by 10 bases; unmatched bases: 12. The CDR3, as DNA: TGTGCCAGCAGCCGCGGACTAGCGGGACTAGGCAGGGAGCAGTTCTTC. Translated, it gives CASSRGLAGLGREQFF. The variable domain in full, with the rest retrieved from reference TRBV7-2 and TRBJ2-1, is GAGVSQSPSNKVTEKGKDVELRCDPISGHTALYWYRQSLGQGLEFLIYFQGNSAPDKSGLPSDRFSAERTGGSVSTLTIQRTQQEDSAVYLCASSRGLAGLGREQFFGPGTRLTVL.

This clonotype has a handful of counts. V gene TRBV7-6 combines with J gene TRBJ2-5; 7 nucleotides line up with TRBD2. CDR1 SGHVS and CDR2 FNYEAQ come from the germline V gene. J was trimmed by 1 base and V by 5 bases; bases with no gene match: 4. The CDR3 extends over 14 amino acids. Written as DNA, the CDR3 is TGTGCCAGCAGCGGCGGGGGAGGCCAAGAGACCCAGTACTTC. Translation gives CASSGGGGQETQYF.

This clonotype was recorded a few times. The DNA for the CDR3 is TGTGCCAGCAGAGGACCTTACGGGGGCTACACCTTC. It yields the protein CASRGPYGGYTF. The chain combines TRBV12-3 or TRBV12-4 with TRBJ1-2, with unresolved D. This CDR3 contains 12 residues. Deletions cut 6 bases from V and 8 bases from J, with 13 bases between.

The chain joins TRBV4-1 to TRBJ2-5; maybe TRBD2 (7 bases). The V end lost 1 base, the J end lost 5 bases, and 20 bases lay between the germline ends. CDR1 and CDR2 (germline): MGHRA, YSYEKL. This CDR3 region has 17 residues. CDR3 loop: CASSQGRSGGLRETQYF. The DNA for the CDR3 is TGCGCCAGCAGCCAAGGGCGATCGGGGGGCCTTAGGGAGACCCAGTACTTC.

This clonotype showed up just a few times. The V and J genes are TRBV5-5 and TRBJ2-7; D is ambiguous. V was cut by 0 bases and J by 6 bases, with 4 bases left in between. The CDR3 loop spans 11 amino acids. CDR1 is SGHKS, CDR2 YYEKEE, per germline (reference sequence). DNA for the CDR3: TGTGCCAGCAGCTTGGCTACCGAGCAGTACTTC. Translating it yields CASSLATEQYF.

This clonotype showed up just a few times. The genes are TRBV7-9 and TRBJ2-2, with 7 bases aligning to TRBD1. Germline values: CDR1 SEHNR, CDR2 FQNEAQ (reference sequence). With 5 bases clipped from V and 6 bases from J, the junction kept 6 bases outside the gene matches. This CDR3 is built from 14 residues. The CDR3 bases are TGTGCCAGCAGCCCGTCCGGGACAGCCGGGGAGCTGTTTTTT. Protein product: CASSPSGTAGELFF.

This chain joins TRBV4-2 and TRBJ2-1; tentatively, D is TRBD2 (5 bases). Matching the DNA end better, TRBJ2-5 makes the J call doubtful. Germline V lookup: CDR1 LGHNA, CDR2 YNFKEQ. This CDR3 comprises 17 residues. DNA of the CDR3: TGTGCCAGCAGCCCCCGTGGGAGCGGCCTATTACAAGAGACCCAGTACTTC. Translating gives CASSPRGSGLLQETQYF.

The chain uses TRBV6-2 or TRBV6-3 and TRBJ1-2, with TRBD1 identical over 8 bases. The trim removed 5 bases at V and 8 bases at J, leaving 13 bases unmatched. CDR3 size: 15 residues. The germline V gene encodes CDR1 MNHEY and CDR2 SVGEGT. CDR3 sequence (DNA): TGTGCCAGCAGTGGGGACAGGACCCTCGCAGGCGGCTACACCTTC. As protein: CASSGDRTLAGGYTF.

This clonotype came up a few times. The chain joins TRBV7-3 to TRBJ2-5; D uncertain. Germline CDR1 is SGHTA and CDR2 is FQGTGA. V lost 2 bases and J 2 bases, leaving 9 bases between the germline ends. There are 14 residues in the CDR3. CDR3 DNA: TGTGCCAGCAGCTTAGCCCAGAATCAAGAGACCCAGTACTTC. It specifies CASSLAQNQETQYF.

The chain recombines TRBV28 with TRBJ2-7; D is perhaps TRBD2 (5 bases). Germline V gene sequence: CDR1 MDHEN, CDR2 SYDVKM. V dropped 8 bases and J dropped 1 base, with 15 bases sitting between them. CDR3 length: 14 residues. Here the CDR3 reads CASVGPGISYEQYF. The CDR3 DNA sequence: TGTGCCAGCGTTGGTCCGGGAATATCCTACGAGCAGTACTTC. Together with reference TRBV28 and TRBJ2-7, the CDR3 gives the full variable domain: DVKVTQSSRYLVKRTGEKVFLECVQDMDHENMFWYRQDPGLGLRLIYFSYDVKMKEKGDIPEGYSVSREKKERFSLILESASTNQTSMYLCASVGPGISYEQYFGPGTRLTVT.

The chain links TRBV20-1 to TRBJ1-2; unclear D gene. Germline-derived CDR1 and CDR2 are DFQATT and SNEGSKA (reference sequence). The CDR3 has 12 residues. The V and J ends lost 1 base and 5 bases respectively, with 8 bases between them. The CDR3 DNA reads as TGCAGTGCTAGAGTCTTCGCATATGGCTACACCTTC. Translated, it gives CSARVFAYGYTF.

The V gene is TRBV2, the J gene TRBJ2-5; 7 nucleotides match TRBD2. This CDR3 has 15 residues. Germline V gene lookup returns CDR1 SNHLY and CDR2 FYNNEI. The J segment lost 2 bases and the V segment lost 4 bases, leaving 7 bases of the junction unmatched. CDR3 residues: CASSVRAGYQETQYF. The DNA of the CDR3 is TGTGCCAGCAGTGTTCGAGCGGGGTATCAAGAGACCCAGTACTTC.

In its sample, this clonotype was seen a few times. The rearrangement joins TRBV28 to TRBJ2-7, with 7 bases lining up with TRBD1. CDR1 and CDR2 from the germline V gene are MDHEN and SYDVKM. The CDR3 is made up of 15 amino acids. V was pared by 1 base and J by 6 bases, with 9 bases of the junction left unmatched. CDR3 nucleotide sequence: TGTGCCAGCAGTTTATCTAGACAGGGTGATGGCGAGCAGTACTTC. Its protein product is CASSLSRQGDGEQYF.

J is TRBJ2-3 and V is TRBV12-3 or TRBV12-4, with D unclear. The V end lost 1 base, the J end lost 0 bases, and 8 bases lay between the germline ends. The CDR3 extends over 15 amino acids. The DNA of the CDR3 is TGTGCCAGCAGTTTAGGCGTTACTAGCACAGATACGCAGTATTTT. Translation: CASSLGVTSTDTQYF.

This clonotype has only a few counts. The genes are TRBV25-1 and TRBJ1-2; 9 bases map to TRBD1. Germline values: CDR1 MGHDK, CDR2 SYGVNS. J gave up 8 bases and V 6 bases, and 13 bases lay outside the gene matches. There are 15 residues in the CDR3. The CDR3 reads CASSTGGASIWGYTF. The CDR3 bases are TGTGCCAGCAGCACAGGGGGCGCCTCAATTTGGGGCTACACCTTC.

The chain combines TRBV12-3 or TRBV12-4 with TRBJ1-5; TRBD1 is a possible D gene (5 bases). The CDR3 has 14 residues. V was clipped by 7 bases and J by 4 bases, with 14 bases between them. The CDR3 protein is CASTESGRNQPQHF. CDR3 nucleotides: TGTGCCAGCACCGAATCAGGGCGTAATCAGCCCCAGCATTTT.

The chain couples TRBV6-2 or TRBV6-3 to TRBJ2-1, with unresolved D. This CDR3 has 13 amino acids. V was pared by 6 bases and J by 9 bases, with 15 bases between. CDR1 is MNHEY, CDR2 SVGEGT, per germline. CDR3 in amino acids: CASSYNPWGEQFF. The CDR3 coding sequence is TGTGCCAGCAGCTATAACCCATGGGGTGAGCAGTTCTTC.

This chain connects TRBV7-9 to TRBJ2-7; D gene ambiguous. The CDR3 has 15 residues. Trimming shortened V by 5 bases and J by 2 bases, and 16 bases separated the two germline ends. Looked up from germline, CDR1 is SEHNR and CDR2 is FQNEAQ (reference sequence). This CDR3 reads CASSAERLSPYEQYF. CDR3 DNA: TGTGCCAGCAGCGCGGAGAGGCTTAGCCCCTACGAGCAGTACTTC.

The chain couples TRBV29-1 to TRBJ2-7, with 10 bases fitting TRBD1. The CDR3 loop spans 19 amino acids. In germline, CDR1 is SQVTM, CDR2 ANQGSEA. The trim removed 8 bases at V and 0 bases at J, leaving 22 bases unmatched. CDR3: CSFCKDRGTYSENSYEQYF. The CDR3 nucleotides are TGCAGCTTCTGCAAGGACAGGGGGACTTATAGCGAAAACTCCTACGAGCAGTACTTC.

The chain recombines TRBV7-9 with TRBJ2-5; D is perhaps TRBD1 (6 bases). This CDR3 region has 14 residues. CDR1 is SEHNR and CDR2 is FQNEAQ in the germline V gene (reference sequence). The V gene lost 5 bases and the J gene lost 3 bases, with 13 bases spanning the gap. CDR3 residues: CASSQIRTEETQYF. Here the CDR3 DNA reads TGTGCCAGCAGCCAGATCAGGACAGAAGAGACCCAGTACTTC.

This clonotype was detected only a few times. V usage is TRBV29-1 and J usage is TRBJ2-5, with D uncertain. The CDR3 runs 13 residues. CDR1 and CDR2 (germline): SQVTM, ANQGSEA. Trimming stripped 7 bases from V and 5 bases from J, with 17 bases between. The CDR3 coding sequence is TGCAGCGCAGAAACCGGGCCACCTGAGACCCAGTACTTC. Residues: CSAETGPPETQYF.

V gene TRBV6-4 combines with J gene TRBJ2-3; no firm D call. V gave up 10 bases and J gave up 6 bases, with 20 bases separating them. Germline CDR1 reads MRHNA; CDR2 reads SNTAGT. The CDR3 runs 14 residues. CDR3 in DNA: TGTGCCACGGGCCAGGATCCCTCTTCTGATACGCAGTATTTT. It translates to CATGQDPSSDTQYF.

This clonotype turned up a few times. V and J are TRBV20-1 and TRBJ2-7; TRBD1 is a possible D gene (6 bases). The length of the CDR3 is 13 residues. V gave up 3 bases and J gave up 4 bases, with 13 bases separating them. Germline CDR1 reads DFQATT; CDR2 reads SNEGSKA (reference sequence). The CDR3 DNA sequence: TGCAGTGCTAGTACGGGACACCTATACGAGCAGTACTTC. Translated: CSASTGHLYEQYF.